This note documents a single TCR beta chain sequence. Libraries were prepared by immunoSEQ multiplex PCR; TCRdb keeps only in-frame clonotypes and omits some of them. The profile shows roughly 250,000 clones, around 81% of them singletons. Germline V gene data show CDR1 as SGHTA and CDR2 as FQGTGA. The ends lost 8 bases at V and 3 bases at J; junction bases unmatched: 4. This CDR3 contains 13 residues. The sample is drawn from a study of blood T cell repertoires in COVID-19. Whole-study context: Samples taken during acute and convalescent COVID-19 were collected in the United States, Italy and Spain. The cDNA or gDNA used as material had been derived from T cells, B-cell-depleted T cells, or PBMCs.

V gene TRBV7-3 combines with J gene TRBJ1-1; 9 positions match TRBD1. Sequenced sample: peripheral blood. This clonotype originated in a woman aged 55-69 years with active or convalescent COVID-19. CDR3 amino acids: CASADRGDTEAFF. The CDR3 DNA is TGTGCCAGCGCGGACAGGGGAGACACTGAAGCTTTCTTT.